This TCR beta chain was sequenced during a study of identical twins (dated by TCRdb to about 2016). Regarding the complete study: The study deep-sequenced TCR alpha and beta repertoires from monozygotic twins, unrelated adults of various ages and cord blood to test whether fetal clonotypes persist. To rule out contamination, the twin experiments were replicated at different times with different library preparation protocols.

Every donor was a healthy Caucasian. The twin cohort comprised three pairs of female monozygotic twins, all aged roughly 18 to 30 years. Positive isolation kits from Invitrogen were used to isolate the CD4+ and CD8+ T cell populations. Of note for this clonotype: Its target antigen remains unknown. It has no much larger one-base neighbor in the sample; base qualities were not kept.

The library was made by 5' RACE. Sequencing was carried out with an Illumina HiSeq 2000. A universal primer binding site was introduced by template switching, and a unique molecular identifier was present in the final cDNA, enabling accurate counting of TCR cDNA molecules. First-strand cDNA for TCR alpha and beta chains was synthesized from specific primers in the conserved constant-segment region. To control for contamination, every cDNA library was double barcoded, receiving both a SMART-Mk sample barcode and Illumina barcodes. TruSeq adapter sequences, together with Illumina sample barcodes, were added in two successive PCR steps. The Illumina HiSeq platform was used with custom primers to sequence TCR alpha and beta cDNA libraries. The published analysis was carried out like this. Unique molecular identifiers were extracted from raw reads with MiGEC, and CDR3 positions were determined with MiXCR. For each individual, recombination models were inferred using an EM algorithm with the repgenHMM and IGoR tools. Shared clonotypes were analyzed with the tcR package in R, and sharing was normalized by the product of cloneset sizes. To study raw recombination without the effects of thymic and clonal selection, out-of-frame nonproductive sequences were analyzed. In-frame beta chains were kept once TCRdb had trimmed the public reads at Q25 with fastp and called clones with MiXCR. Rows with a matching CDR3 protein are joined into one entry that keeps the most common DNA and genes. V and J calls and clone size were set by TCRdb, not the authors. The sample table lists roughly 470,000 distinct CDR3 sequences, around 15% of them with a count of one. Approximately 0.98% of the sample comes from the top ten.

The CDR3, cysteine through phenylalanine, is 13 amino acids long. The DNA shown is the 39-base CDR3, in frame from base 1. V is pared back by 3 bases and J by 3 bases, with 5 bases lying between the germline termini. CDR1 and CDR2, looked up from the germline V gene (reference sequence), are SGHAT and FQDESV. What the authors observed across the whole study: Fewer insertions were carried by abundant cord blood beta clonotypes, a similar but weaker trend appeared in young adult naive repertoires, and no such trend appeared in memory repertoires. Because the same donors could not be followed over many years, the conclusions depended on cross-sectional statistical analysis. The excess sharing between twins in beta out-of-frame sequences was weaker because fewer shared sequences reduced the signal-to-noise ratio. In monozygotic twins, recombination models systematically underestimated out-of-frame TCR alpha sharing, but the models matched the sharing seen between unrelated individuals. Zero-insertion analyses could be partly confounded by invariant T cells such as MAIT and iNKT, although diverse VJ usage argued against such confounding for most clonotypes. Compared with coincidental sharing between unrelated individuals, out-of-frame TCR alpha sequences shared between twins had an excess of sequences with low generation probability.

The sample was also reused in another study, on yellow fever vaccine responses in identical twins. The other study reports the following: The T cell response to vaccination in identical twins was reported by the authors to appear partly convergent and partly personalized. In the study, vaccine-responding T cell clones were precisely tracked in identical twins.

The chain couples TRBV11-1 to TRBJ2-2, with the D gene not confidently named. The receptor's source is a young woman in good health. Sequencing was carried out using CD4+ T cells sorted from blood. CDR3 sequence: CASSFRHTGELFF. The nucleotide sequence reads TGTGCCAGCAGCTTCAGGCACACCGGGGAGCTGTTTTTT.